This T cell receptor (beta chain) was retrieved from a study of T cells in Graves' hyperthyroidism and ophthalmopathy. This clonotype was recorded a few times. The source material, RNA transcripts, was used to amplify TCR beta CDR3 regions. The HTBI set primed first-round TCR CDR3 RT-PCR. Via MiXCR, TCRdb re-called the multiplex PCR reads, giving one row per CDR3 protein. Altogether roughly 640,000 distinct CDR3 sequences are present, about 16% being singletons, with the ten largest covering less than 3.5%. With V trimmed by 4 bases and J by 7 bases, 6 bases remained unmatched. This CDR3 region has 14 residues.

The sample consisted of blood. The TCR sequence derives from a woman aged 40-49 years with Graves' ophthalmopathy. The J gene is TRBJ1-4, the V gene TRBV12-3 or TRBV12-4, with TRBD1 identical over 7 bases. CDR3 sequence: CASSSDRVVEKLFF. The CDR3 bases are TGTGCCAGCAGTTCTGACAGGGTGGTTGAAAAACTGTTTTTT.